A single sample is the source of the 6 T cell receptor beta chains below, sequenced in a study of blood T cell repertoires in COVID-19. Some clones are missing from TCRdb's copy, which holds only in-frame ones; the method was immunoSEQ multiplex PCR. This table has tens of thousands of clones, roughly nine tenths appearing once. Sequencing was performed on peripheral blood. The source is a man between 60 and 75 years old with active COVID-19.

The chain joins TRBV7-3 to TRBJ2-5; 10 nucleotides match TRBD2. With 1 base clipped from V and 5 bases from J, the junction kept 7 bases outside the gene matches. The CDR3 has 16 amino acids. In germline, CDR1 is SGHTA, CDR2 FQGTGA. Here the CDR3 reads CASSLNPLAGAETQYF. In nucleotides, the CDR3 is TGTGCCAGCAGCTTAAATCCCCTAGCGGGAGCGGAGACCCAGTACTTC.

V gene TRBV5-1 combines with J gene TRBJ2-5, with D tentatively TRBD2 (6 bases). The CDR3 covers 14 residues. Trimming took 5 bases from V and 1 from J, leaving 12 bases between them. The germline V gene has CDR1 SGHRS and CDR2 YFSETQ. The CDR3: CASSNGGAQETQYF. The CDR3 DNA sequence: TGCGCCAGCAGTAACGGGGGTGCCCAAGAGACCCAGTACTTC. Using reference TRBV5-1 and TRBJ2-5 for the parts outside the CDR3, the full variable domain is KAGVTQTPRYLIKTRGQQVTLSCSPISGHRSVSWYQQTPGQGLQFLFEYFSETQRNKGNFPGRFSGRQFSNSRSEMNVSTLELGDSALYLCASSNGGAQETQYFGPGTRLLVL.

The chain employs TRBV28 and TRBJ2-1; TRBD1 matches at 10 bases. Germline loops: CDR1 MDHEN, CDR2 SYDVKM. The CDR3 is 18 residues long. The V gene end was trimmed by 2 bases and the J gene end by 1 base; junction bases not matched to a gene: 8. CDR3 region: CASSLQERDRGSYNEQFF. CDR3 DNA: TGTGCCAGCAGTTTACAAGAAAGGGACAGGGGTTCCTACAATGAGCAGTTCTTC.

This rearrangement joins TRBV6-5 to TRBJ1-2; TRBD1 is a possible D gene (6 bases). Germline V gene sequence: CDR1 MNHEY, CDR2 SVGAGI. Between the trimmed V and J ends, which lost 5 bases and 2 bases, there was a span of 15 bases. CDR3 length: 15 residues. The CDR3 nucleotides are TGTGCCAGCAGTCGGACAGCCTCCGAGAACTATGGCTACACCTTC. As protein: CASSRTASENYGYTF.

This clone was observed a handful of times. V usage is TRBV11-2 and J usage is TRBJ2-7, with a possible D match to TRBD2 (5 bases). The germline gives CDR1 SGHAT, CDR2 FQNNGV. This CDR3 contains 14 residues. Trimming removed 7 bases from V and 3 bases from J, with 16 bases in between. In nucleotides, the CDR3 is TGTGCCAGCACCTGGCTGCGGGCCAGCTACGAGCAGTACTTC. It translates to CASTWLRASYEQYF.

This chain joins TRBV28 and TRBJ2-1, with TRBD2 matching over 9 bases. The CDR3 runs to 15 residues. Germline trimming cut 6 bases from V and 3 bases from J; bases unmatched to any gene: 6. CDR1 and CDR2 (germline): MDHEN, SYDVKM. The CDR3 region has the DNA TGTGCCAGCAGGATCCTAGCGGGGATCTACAATGAGCAGTTCTTC. Translating it yields CASRILAGIYNEQFF. Complete variable domain (other parts from reference TRBV28 and TRBJ2-1): DVKVTQSSRYLVKRTGEKVFLECVQDMDHENMFWYRQDPGLGLRLIYFSYDVKMKEKGDIPEGYSVSREKKERFSLILESASTNQTSMYLCASRILAGIYNEQFFGPGTRLTVL.